This T cell receptor (beta chain) was recorded in a study of cytomegalovirus exposure and HLA in healthy donors. Broader study findings: The authors later linked a missense DCLRE1C variant to TCR beta V- and J-gene trimming.

The V end lost 3 bases, the J end lost 8 bases, and 12 bases lay between the germline ends. Germline V lookup: CDR1 SGHRS, CDR2 YFSETQ. This CDR3 contains 13 residues. This clone has only a few counts. The antigen is unknown. PCR amplification relied on 60 Vbeta primers (plus 13 Jbeta primers). Assay: immunoSEQ multiplex PCR; the TCRdb copy retains only in-frame clones and omits some. The table includes about 99,000 clones, around 65% detected once. The chain carries TRBV5-1 and TRBJ2-1, with a weak D call TRBD2 (6 bases). The specimen sequenced was PBMCs. The TCR sequence derives from a woman in her 50s in good health and CMV-seronegative. The CDR3 coding sequence is TGCGCCAGCAGCTGGCCGGGGGTCTATGAGCAGTTCTTC. Residues: CASSWPGVYEQFF.